The source of this T cell receptor beta chain is a study of T-cell reconstitution after alpha-beta-depleted transplantation in children. Unique molecular identifiers tagged the TCRbeta library. Using its own MiXCR run on the PCR reads, TCRdb lists one record per CDR3 protein. The sample has 420,000 or so distinct CDR3 sequences; roughly 11% are singletons. Per germline, CDR1 ENHRY and CDR2 SYGVKD. This CDR3 contains 13 residues. The V and J ends lost 5 bases and 4 bases, in that order; junction bases with no gene match: 4. This chain joins TRBV10-3 and TRBJ2-5, with 7 bases that match TRBD1. This TCR derives from a human donor who donated a stem cell graft to a child with acute myeloid leukemia. Sequencing was performed on PBMCs from the stem cell graft donor, taken from the stem cell graft. CDR3 nucleotide sequence: TGTGCCATCAGTCCGACAGGGAGAGAGACCCAGTACTTC. It encodes CAISPTGRETQYF.